This T cell receptor (beta chain) was observed in a study of T cell responses to AZD1222 COVID-19 vaccine (dated by TCRdb to the early 2020s). About the full investigation: TCR sequencing covered fewer than 250 trial participants: 200 to 220 given two doses of AZD1222 and approximately 26 given two doses of MenACWY control vaccine. Trial participants were enrolled into age subgroups of 18-55, 56-69 and 70-plus years, which contained roughly 150, 30 and 60 TCR-sequenced participants, respectively. Results and caveats for the whole study, not just this receptor: Nearly half of unique spike-specific TCRs reportedly recognized epitopes outside regions mutated in the B.1.351 and B.1.1.7 variants. Most participants were white British and females outnumbered males, and the authors suggested that clonal diversity may have been underestimated. CD4 TCRs associated with the vaccine covered the entire spike protein, and the dominant responses were in regions 160-218 and 743-854. Because no samples from the day 14 peak response were available, repertoires could be characterized only after the peak T cell response. The 56-69-year group was small, and its depth increase did not reach significance, likely because of low power. After two AZD1222 doses, both the breadth and the depth of spike-specific TCRs were significantly higher than at day 0 and than in MenACWY recipients. Only a handful of AZD1222 recipients were SARS-CoV-2 seropositive at baseline, limiting conclusions about previously exposed vaccinees.

The intended sense of this specimen's time point label: about 28 days (+/-7) after the second vaccine dose. Because spike-specific TCR depth and breadth did not differ between the two schedules, AZD1222 recipients who got a second dose at roughly 4 weeks were pooled with those who got a second dose at roughly 12 weeks. Samples from vaccinated people were obtained from the UK trials COV001 and COV002, which included a single-blind randomized controlled phase 2/3 trial of AZD1222 (ChAdOx1 nCoV-19) in healthy adults. Trial participant PBMC samples were collected at day 0 and day 28 after the second dose for TCRbeta chain sequencing. The CDR3 regions of human TCRbeta chains were analyzed by immunosequencing. The authors processed their data as follows. TCRs in the repertoires were matched against a reference library of SARS-CoV-2-specific TCRs that had been generated with the MIRA antigen-specificity platform. Breadth meant the fraction of unique TCRs that were SARS-CoV-2-associated, whereas depth meant the fraction of total T cells that were SARS-CoV-2-associated. Using the MIRA data, each spike-specific TCR was mapped to the spike region that the TCR reacts to and placed in a CD4 or CD8 class. Log10-transformed breadth and depth values were compared by one-way ANOVA with Sidak's multiple comparisons tests. The source is immuneACCESS, and TCRdb retained only in-frame sequences with V and J called. Part of the clones is not carried over; for the studies checked, unresolved V genes explain less than half of this, and the remainder is unexplained. The DNA was the basis for D and trimming; V, J and clone size are from that table. This sample comprises roughly 130,000 clones, roughly 92% of them detected only once. Roughly 1.1% of the sample belongs to the ten largest clones.

V gives up 1 base and J gives up 7 bases, and the segment between their germline ends measures 7 bases. The germline V gene (reference sequence) provides CDR1 GTSNPN and CDR2 SVGIG. From its cysteine to its phenylalanine, the CDR3 spans 11 amino acids. Only the CDR3 part of the read is kept: 33 bases, read in frame from the first base. Turning to this clone: Its cognate antigen has yet to be identified. Base qualities are not at hand, and no much larger clone is one base apart.

This chain joins TRBV30 to TRBJ1-1, with the D segment identity uncertain. This TCR was sampled from an adult who received the AZD1222 COVID-19 vaccine. Sequencing was performed on peripheral blood, taken 28 days after the second AZD1222 dose. This receptor has the CDR3 CAWSAAGEAFF. The base sequence is TGTGCCTGGAGTGCCGCGGGTGAAGCTTTCTTT.